This entry lists 26 T cell receptor beta chains sequenced from one sample in a study of blood T cell repertoires in COVID-19. Libraries were prepared by immunoSEQ multiplex PCR; TCRdb keeps only in-frame clonotypes and omits some of them. The table includes over 150,000 clones, about 89% detected once. Specimen: peripheral blood. Every receptor here comes from a man aged 50-60 years with acute or convalescent COVID-19.

This clone was counted only a few times. The chain is built from TRBV9 and TRBJ1-2; 7 bases are shared with TRBD1. The germline V gene has CDR1 SGDLS and CDR2 YYNGEE. The CDR3 is 14 amino acids. Trimming cost V 0 bases and J 3 bases; bases outside gene matches: 2. The CDR3 DNA follows: TGTGCCAGCAGCGTAGGACAGGGAGACTATGGCTACACCTTC. This translates into CASSVGQGDYGYTF.

V gene TRBV7-7 combines with J gene TRBJ2-7; 9 bases map to TRBD1. The J segment lost 6 bases and the V segment lost 5 bases, leaving 8 bases of the junction unmatched. Germline V gene lookup returns CDR1 SSHAT and CDR2 FNYEAQ (reference sequence). The CDR3 loop spans 14 amino acids. The CDR3 is CASSAGTGFSEQYF. CDR3 coding DNA: TGTGCCAGCAGCGCCGGGACAGGGTTTAGCGAGCAGTACTTC.

The genes are TRBV5-1 and TRBJ1-5; D is possibly TRBD1 (5 bases). CDR3 length equals 15 residues. Per germline, CDR1 SGHRS and CDR2 YFSETQ. The V end lost 4 bases, the J end lost 2 bases, and 13 bases lay between the germline ends. The CDR3 is CASSPTGYGNQPQHF. CDR3 sequence (DNA): TGCGCCAGCAGCCCTACAGGTTACGGCAATCAGCCCCAGCATTTT.

The chain links TRBV6-5 to TRBJ2-7, with D possibly being TRBD2 (6 bases). Germline CDR1 MNHEY, CDR2 SVGAGI. This CDR3 is built from 13 residues. V was cut by 2 bases and J by 3 bases, with 8 bases left in between. CDR3 in DNA: TGTGCCAGCAGTTACGGAGGGAACTACGAGCAGTACTTC. It specifies CASSYGGNYEQYF.

The chain couples TRBV27 to TRBJ2-3; 11 bases match TRBD2. The V gene end was trimmed by 4 bases and the J gene end by 2 bases; junction bases not matched to a gene: 2. CDR1 is MNHEY, CDR2 SMNVEV, per germline (reference sequence). The CDR3 length is 15 residues. CDR3 amino acids: CASSWGLAVTDTQYF. As DNA, the CDR3 is TGTGCCAGCAGTTGGGGACTAGCGGTCACAGATACGCAGTATTTT.

DNA of the CDR3: TGTGCCAGTAGTATATTTGGGCAGAACACTGAAGCTTTCTTT. It translates to CASSIFGQNTEAFF. The chain links TRBV19 to TRBJ1-1; D is ambiguous. This CDR3 region has 14 residues. The germline V gene has CDR1 LNHDA and CDR2 SQIVND (reference sequence). V lost 2 bases to trimming and J lost 1 base, with 8 bases between them.

This clone was observed a few times. This sequence joins TRBV28 and TRBJ1-3, with TRBD1 matching 7 bases. CDR3 size: 15 residues. Germline assignment: CDR1 MDHEN and CDR2 SYDVKM. The ends lost 6 bases at V and 4 bases at J; junction bases unmatched: 9. The CDR3 sequence: CASRLTGVRGNTIYF. The CDR3, as DNA: TGTGCCAGCAGACTAACAGGGGTGAGGGGAAACACCATATATTTT.

The CDR3, as DNA: TGTGCCATCAGTGAGTCAGGGGTTACTAATGAAAAACTGTTTTTT. This encodes CAISESGVTNEKLFF. The V gene is TRBV10-3, the J gene TRBJ1-4; D is perhaps TRBD1 (5 bases). Germline V gene sequence: CDR1 ENHRY, CDR2 SYGVKD. V was trimmed by 0 bases and J by 2 bases, leaving 7 bases between them. CDR3 length: 15 amino acids.

This chain connects TRBV7-2 to TRBJ1-2, with 11 positions matching TRBD1. CDR1 and CDR2 (germline): SGHTA, FQGNSA. After removal of 2 bases from V and 8 bases from J, the junction contained 4 bases not matched to a gene. The CDR3 runs to 14 residues. Here the CDR3 DNA reads TGTGCCAGCAGCTTATTATGGACAGGGGGCGGCTACACCTTC. This codes for CASSLLWTGGGYTF. Full variable domain (outside the CDR3, taken from reference TRBV7-2 and TRBJ1-2): GAGVSQSPSNKVTEKGKDVELRCDPISGHTALYWYRQSLGQGLEFLIYFQGNSAPDKSGLPSDRFSAERTGGSVSTLTIQRTQQEDSAVYLCASSLLWTGGGYTFGSGTRLTVV.

The chain joins TRBV7-2 to TRBJ2-7, with D unclear. CDR1 and CDR2 from the germline V gene are SGHTA and FQGNSA. The CDR3 extends over 15 amino acids. V was cut by 1 base and J by 2 bases, with 12 bases left in between. CDR3 coding DNA: TGTGCCAGCAGCTTAGAACTGTCCCTAGCCTACGAGCAGTACGTC. Encoded protein: CASSLELSLAYEQYV.

This chain connects TRBV7-2 to TRBJ2-7; 7 bases match TRBD2. This CDR3 region has 15 residues. CDR1 SGHTA and CDR2 FQGNSA come from the germline V gene. V shed 0 bases and J 3 bases; nucleotides not matched to a gene: 5. The CDR3 loop is CASSLAFRGDYEQYV. CDR3 in DNA: TGTGCCAGCAGCTTAGCCTTCCGGGGGGACTACGAGCAGTACGTC.

This chain links TRBV3-1 (or the pseudogene TRBV3-2) with TRBJ1-5, with D possibly matching TRBD1 (5 bases). Germline V gene lookup returns CDR1 LGHDT and CDR2 YNNKEL (reference sequence). V lost 2 bases to trimming and J lost 6 bases, with 5 bases between them. The length of the CDR3 is 12 residues. The CDR3 DNA sequence: TGTGCCAGCAGCCAAAGGGGTCAGCCCCAGCATTTT. This codes for CASSQRGQPQHF.

This rearrangement joins TRBV18 to TRBJ2-4; 9 bases align to TRBD1. The CDR3 has 15 residues. Unmatched junction bases numbered 9, after V lost 6 bases and J lost 6 bases. Germline V gene lookup returns CDR1 KGHSH and CDR2 LQKENI. CDR3: CASSPGGQGSNIQYF. The DNA of the CDR3 is TGTGCCAGCTCTCCCGGGGGACAGGGCTCAAACATTCAGTACTTC.

V and J are TRBV4-2 and TRBJ1-1; 9 bases fit TRBD1. The V and J ends lost 4 bases and 4 bases, in that order; junction bases with no gene match: 7. Germline lookup yields CDR1 LGHNA and CDR2 YNFKEQ. This CDR3 spans 15 amino acids. DNA of the CDR3: TGTGCCAGCAGCCGGGGACAGGGTCGATTCACTGAAGCTTTCTTT. Its translation: CASSRGQGRFTEAFF.

J is TRBJ2-1 and V is TRBV24-1; D possibly corresponds to TRBD2 (5 bases). The ends were cut back, 7 bases at V and 5 bases at J, with 17 bases in the middle. The CDR3 sequence is 15 residues long. The germline V gene encodes CDR1 KGHDR and CDR2 SFDVKD. CDR3 nucleotides: TGTGCCACCAGGTCCGCTAGCTTGGGAGACAATGAGCAGTTCTTC. This encodes CATRSASLGDNEQFF.

The chain carries TRBV28 and TRBJ2-1, with a possible D match to TRBD2 (5 bases). V was trimmed by 4 bases and J by 0 bases, leaving 13 bases between them. CDR3 length equals 16 residues. Per germline, CDR1 MDHEN and CDR2 SYDVKM. For the CDR3, the DNA is TGTGCCAGCAGTTCGATGTTAGCGAGCTCCTACAATGAGCAGTTCTTC. Amino acid sequence: CASSSMLASSYNEQFF.

This chain uses TRBV19 with TRBJ2-7; D is unresolved. Deletions cut 3 bases from V and 2 bases from J, with 8 bases between. CDR3 size: 13 residues. Germline V gene data show CDR1 as LNHDA and CDR2 as SQIVND (reference sequence). The CDR3: CASSMGPTYEQYF. CDR3 DNA: TGTGCCAGTAGTATGGGCCCTACCTACGAGCAGTACTTC.

This chain uses TRBV28 with TRBJ1-1; D uncertain. Germline V gives CDR1 MDHEN, CDR2 SYDVKM. V was pared by 3 bases and J by 1 base, with 9 bases between. This CDR3 has 14 residues. The CDR3 spells CASSLRARNTEAFF. CDR3 DNA: TGTGCCAGCAGTTTGCGGGCAAGGAACACTGAAGCTTTCTTT. Variable domain in full (rest from reference TRBV28 and TRBJ1-1): DVKVTQSSRYLVKRTGEKVFLECVQDMDHENMFWYRQDPGLGLRLIYFSYDVKMKEKGDIPEGYSVSREKKERFSLILESASTNQTSMYLCASSLRARNTEAFFGQGTRLTVV.

J is TRBJ2-2 and V is TRBV7-2, with a possible D match to TRBD2 (5 bases). This CDR3 has 13 amino acids. The germline CDR1 and CDR2 sequences are SGHTA and FQGNSA. Trimming shortened V by 6 bases and J by 5 bases, and 10 bases separated the two germline ends. The CDR3 DNA reads TGTGCCAGCAGTCCGCAGCGGACCGGGGAGCTGTTTTTT. Its protein product is CASSPQRTGELFF.

The chain has TRBV28 and TRBJ1-2; D gene ambiguous. Germline V gene sequence: CDR1 MDHEN, CDR2 SYDVKM. V lost 3 bases and J lost 5, with 4 bases in between. CDR3 length: 11 residues. The CDR3 nucleotides are TGTGCCAGCAGTTTTCAATATGGCTACACCTTC. This translates into CASSFQYGYTF.

This clone has more than one count but fewer than ten. The chain is built from TRBV5-4 and TRBJ2-4; possibly TRBD1 for D (6 bases). Trimming removed 2 bases at V and 7 bases at J, with 10 bases between. Germline lookup yields CDR1 SGHNT and CDR2 YYREEE (reference sequence). The CDR3 has 13 amino acids. CDR3: CASSLYRENIQYF. The CDR3 nucleotides are TGTGCCAGCAGCTTATACAGGGAGAACATTCAGTACTTC.

V usage is TRBV28 and J usage is TRBJ2-3; D is uncertain. CDR3 size: 13 residues. V lost 1 base and J lost 2, with 4 bases in between. Germline CDR1 and CDR2: MDHEN and SYDVKM. The CDR3 sequence is CASSLFYTDTQYF. The CDR3 coding sequence is TGTGCCAGCAGTTTATTTTACACAGATACGCAGTATTTT.

This chain uses TRBV4-3 with TRBJ1-1, with 7 bases that match TRBD1. Germline V gives CDR1 LGHNA, CDR2 YSLEER. The J segment lost 3 bases and the V segment lost 5 bases, leaving 9 bases of the junction unmatched. The CDR3 runs to 15 residues. CDR3 protein: CASSAMYRGYTEAFF. In DNA, the CDR3 is TGCGCCAGCAGCGCTATGTACAGGGGCTACACTGAAGCTTTCTTT.

This clone came up once. The V call is TRBV30, the J call TRBJ2-7; 11 bases agree with TRBD2. The CDR3 has 14 amino acids. V trimming: 1 base; J trimming: 2 bases; junction bases outside the gene matches: 1. Germline V gene data show CDR1 as GTSNPN and CDR2 as SVGIG (reference sequence). The CDR3 is CAWSASGGPYEQYV. CDR3 DNA: TGTGCCTGGAGTGCTAGCGGGGGGCCCTACGAGCAGTACGTC.

J is TRBJ2-5 and V is TRBV28; unclear D gene. V dropped 3 bases and J dropped 0 bases, with 8 bases sitting between them. CDR1 and CDR2 (germline): MDHEN, SYDVKM. This CDR3 has 14 residues. CDR3 amino acids: CASSLRIHQETQYF. The CDR3 region has the DNA TGTGCCAGCAGTTTGAGGATACACCAAGAGACCCAGTACTTC.

The V gene is TRBV28, the J gene TRBJ1-2; D unresolved. Germline V gene lookup returns CDR1 MDHEN and CDR2 SYDVKM. The CDR3 consists of 12 residues. V was trimmed by 5 bases and J by 4 bases, leaving 8 bases between them. The CDR3 coding sequence is TGTGCCAGCAGTCGAGATCTCTATGGCTACACCTTC. Translated, it gives CASSRDLYGYTF.